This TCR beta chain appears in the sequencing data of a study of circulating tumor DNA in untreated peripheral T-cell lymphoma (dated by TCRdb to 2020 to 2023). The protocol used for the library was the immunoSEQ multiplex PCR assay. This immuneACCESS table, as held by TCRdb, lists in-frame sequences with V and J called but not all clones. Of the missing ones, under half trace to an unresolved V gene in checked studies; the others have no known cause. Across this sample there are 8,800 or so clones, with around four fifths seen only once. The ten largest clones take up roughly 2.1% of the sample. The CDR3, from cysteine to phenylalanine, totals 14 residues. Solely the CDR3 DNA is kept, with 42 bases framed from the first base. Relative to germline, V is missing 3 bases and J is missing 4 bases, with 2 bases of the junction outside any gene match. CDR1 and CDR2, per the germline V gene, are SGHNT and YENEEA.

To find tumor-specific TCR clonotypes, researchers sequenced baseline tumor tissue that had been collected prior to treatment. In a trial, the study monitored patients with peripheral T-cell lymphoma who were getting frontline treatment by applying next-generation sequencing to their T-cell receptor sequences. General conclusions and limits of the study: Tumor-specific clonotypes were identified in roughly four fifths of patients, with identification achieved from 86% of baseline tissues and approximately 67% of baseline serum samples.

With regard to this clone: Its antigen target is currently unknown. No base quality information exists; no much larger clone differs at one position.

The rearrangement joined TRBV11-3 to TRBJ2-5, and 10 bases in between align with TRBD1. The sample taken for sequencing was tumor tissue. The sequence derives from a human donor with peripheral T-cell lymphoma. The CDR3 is CASSLDRGRETQYF. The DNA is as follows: TGTGCCAGCAGCTTGGACAGGGGGAGAGAGACCCAGTACTTC. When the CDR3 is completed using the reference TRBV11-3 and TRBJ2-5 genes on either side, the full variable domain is EAGVVQSPRYKIIEKKQPVAFWCNPISGHNTLYWYLQNLGQGPELLIRYENEEAVDDSQLPKDRFSAERLKGVDSTLKIQPAELGDSAVYLCASSLDRGRETQYFGPGTRLLVL.